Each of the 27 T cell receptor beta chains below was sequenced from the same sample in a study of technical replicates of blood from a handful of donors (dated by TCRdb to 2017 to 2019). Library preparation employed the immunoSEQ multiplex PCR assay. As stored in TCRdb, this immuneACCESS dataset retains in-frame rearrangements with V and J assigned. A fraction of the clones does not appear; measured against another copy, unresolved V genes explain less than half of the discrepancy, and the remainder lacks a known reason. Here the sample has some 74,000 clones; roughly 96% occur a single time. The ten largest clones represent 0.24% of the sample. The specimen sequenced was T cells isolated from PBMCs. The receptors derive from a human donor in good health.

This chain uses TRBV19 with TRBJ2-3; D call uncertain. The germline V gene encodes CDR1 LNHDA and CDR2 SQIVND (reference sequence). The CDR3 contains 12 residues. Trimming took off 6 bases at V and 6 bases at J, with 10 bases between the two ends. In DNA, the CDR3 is TGTGCCAGTAGGGGCACCAAGGATACGCAGTATTTT. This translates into CASRGTKDTQYF.

This chain's CDR3 is CASSYTQGTGNTIYF. CDR3 sequence (DNA): TGTGCCAGCAGTTACACTCAGGGGACTGGAAACACCATATATTTT. The chain couples TRBV6-5 to TRBJ1-3; the D gene is possibly TRBD1 (6 bases). The V end was cut by 2 bases, the J end by 2 bases, with 10 bases between. The CDR3 is made up of 15 amino acids. Germline V gene lookup returns CDR1 MNHEY and CDR2 SVGAGI.

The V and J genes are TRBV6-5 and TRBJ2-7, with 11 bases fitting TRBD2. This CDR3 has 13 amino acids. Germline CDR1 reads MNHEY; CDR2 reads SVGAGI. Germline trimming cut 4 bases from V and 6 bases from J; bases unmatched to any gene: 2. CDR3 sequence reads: CASSWLAGGEQYF. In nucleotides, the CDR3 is TGTGCCAGCAGTTGGCTAGCGGGGGGCGAGCAGTACTTC.

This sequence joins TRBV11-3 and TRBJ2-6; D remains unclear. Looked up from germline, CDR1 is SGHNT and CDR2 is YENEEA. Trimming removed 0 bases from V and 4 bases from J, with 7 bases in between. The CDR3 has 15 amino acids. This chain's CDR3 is CASSLDPGGANVLTF. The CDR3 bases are TGTGCCAGCAGCTTAGACCCTGGCGGGGCCAACGTCCTGACTTTC.

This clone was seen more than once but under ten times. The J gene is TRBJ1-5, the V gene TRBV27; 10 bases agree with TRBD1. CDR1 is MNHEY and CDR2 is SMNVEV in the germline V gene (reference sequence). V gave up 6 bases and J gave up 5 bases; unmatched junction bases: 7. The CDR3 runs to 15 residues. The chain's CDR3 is CASRLSTGGDQPQHF. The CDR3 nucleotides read TGTGCCAGCAGACTATCGACAGGGGGCGATCAGCCCCAGCATTTT.

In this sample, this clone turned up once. The CDR3 here is CASSYLGNTIYF. The CDR3 bases are TGTGCCAGCAGTTACCTGGGAAACACCATATATTTT. This sequence joins TRBV6-5 and TRBJ1-3; no firm D call. Germline V gives CDR1 MNHEY, CDR2 SVGAGI. The CDR3 runs 12 residues. V lost 2 bases to trimming and J lost 4 bases, with 3 bases between them.

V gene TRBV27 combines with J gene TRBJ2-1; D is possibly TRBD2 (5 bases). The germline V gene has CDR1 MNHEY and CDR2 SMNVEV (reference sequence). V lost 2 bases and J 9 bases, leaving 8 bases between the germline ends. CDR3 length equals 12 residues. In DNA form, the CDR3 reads TGTGCCAGCAGTTTACGGGGAAGTGAGCAGTTCTTC. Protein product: CASSLRGSEQFF.

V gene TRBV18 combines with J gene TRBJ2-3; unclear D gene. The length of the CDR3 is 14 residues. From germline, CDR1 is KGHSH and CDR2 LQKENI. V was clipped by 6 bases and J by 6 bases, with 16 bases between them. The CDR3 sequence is CASSRMRDGDTQYF. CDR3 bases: TGTGCCAGCTCGCGGATGCGAGATGGGGATACGCAGTATTTT. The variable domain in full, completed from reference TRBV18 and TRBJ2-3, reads NAGVMQNPRHLVRRRGQEARLRCSPMKGHSHVYWYRQLPEEGLKFMVYLQKENIIDESGMPKERFSAEFPKEGPSILRIQQVVRGDSAAYFCASSRMRDGDTQYFGPGTRLTVL.

The CDR3 DNA reads as TGTGCCAGCAGCTCCGGACAGGGGGCGACCACCGGGGAGCTGTTTTTT. Protein product: CASSSGQGATTGELFF. This chain uses TRBV7-6 with TRBJ2-2; 11 bases fit TRBD1. Trimming cost V 4 bases and J 4 bases; bases outside gene matches: 5. The CDR3 length is 16 residues. Germline V gene lookup returns CDR1 SGHVS and CDR2 FNYEAQ.

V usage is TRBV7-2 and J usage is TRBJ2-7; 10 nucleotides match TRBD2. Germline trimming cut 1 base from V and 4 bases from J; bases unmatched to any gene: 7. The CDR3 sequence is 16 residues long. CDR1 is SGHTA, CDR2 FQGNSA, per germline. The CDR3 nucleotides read TGTGCCAGCAGCTTAGACCAGCGGGGGGGCCTGTACGAGCAGTACTTC. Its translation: CASSLDQRGGLYEQYF.

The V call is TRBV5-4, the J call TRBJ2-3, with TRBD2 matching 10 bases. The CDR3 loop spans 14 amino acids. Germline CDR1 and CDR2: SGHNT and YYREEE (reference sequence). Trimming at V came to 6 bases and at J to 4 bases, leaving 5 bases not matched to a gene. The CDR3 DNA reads TGTGCCAGCACGGAGCGGGGGGGCGCAGATACGCAGTATTTT. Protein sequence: CASTERGGADTQYF. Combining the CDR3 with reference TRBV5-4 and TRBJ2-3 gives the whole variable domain ETGVTQSPTHLIKTRGQQVTLRCSSQSGHNTVSWYQQALGQGPQFIFQYYREEENGRGNFPPRFSGLQFPNYSSELNVNALELDDSALYLCASTERGGADTQYFGPGTRLTVL.

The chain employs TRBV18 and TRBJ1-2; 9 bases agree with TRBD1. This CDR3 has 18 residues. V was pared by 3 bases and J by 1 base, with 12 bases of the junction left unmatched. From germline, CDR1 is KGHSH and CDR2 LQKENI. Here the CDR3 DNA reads TGTGCCAGCTCACCCATGGACAGGGGCCATTTTAGTAACTATGGCTACACCTTC. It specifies CASSPMDRGHFSNYGYTF.

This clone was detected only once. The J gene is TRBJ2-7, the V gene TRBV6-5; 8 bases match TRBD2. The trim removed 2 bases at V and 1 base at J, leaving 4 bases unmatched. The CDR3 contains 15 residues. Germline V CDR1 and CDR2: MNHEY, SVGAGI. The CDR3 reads CASSYASGGSYEQYF. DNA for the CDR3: TGTGCCAGCAGTTACGCCAGCGGGGGATCCTACGAGCAGTACTTC.

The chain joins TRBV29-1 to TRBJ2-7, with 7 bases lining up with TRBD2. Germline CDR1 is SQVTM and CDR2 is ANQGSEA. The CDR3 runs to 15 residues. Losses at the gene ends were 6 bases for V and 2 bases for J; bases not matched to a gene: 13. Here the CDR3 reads CSVAPTRLATYEQYF. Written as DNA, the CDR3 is TGCAGCGTCGCCCCGACTCGACTAGCTACCTACGAGCAGTACTTC.

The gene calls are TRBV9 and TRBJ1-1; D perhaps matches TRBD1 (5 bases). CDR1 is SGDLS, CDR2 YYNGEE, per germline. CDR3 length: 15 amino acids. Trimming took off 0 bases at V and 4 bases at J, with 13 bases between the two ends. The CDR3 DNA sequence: TGTGCCAGCAGCGTAGGGGTCTCTAGGGGCACTGAAGCTTTCTTT. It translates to CASSVGVSRGTEAFF.

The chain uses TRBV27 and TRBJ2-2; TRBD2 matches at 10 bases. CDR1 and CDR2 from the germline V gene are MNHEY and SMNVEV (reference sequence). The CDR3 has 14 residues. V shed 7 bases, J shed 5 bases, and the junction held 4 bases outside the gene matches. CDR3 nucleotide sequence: TGTGCCAGCAAAGCTAGCGGGGGTACCGGGGAGCTGTTTTTT. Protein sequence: CASKASGGTGELFF.

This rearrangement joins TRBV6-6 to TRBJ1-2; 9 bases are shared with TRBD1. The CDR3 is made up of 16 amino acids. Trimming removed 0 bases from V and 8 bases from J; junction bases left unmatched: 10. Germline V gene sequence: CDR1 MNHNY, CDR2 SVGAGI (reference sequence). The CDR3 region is CASSYSIIQGATGYTF. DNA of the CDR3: TGTGCCAGCAGTTACTCAATAATACAGGGGGCGACGGGCTACACCTTC.

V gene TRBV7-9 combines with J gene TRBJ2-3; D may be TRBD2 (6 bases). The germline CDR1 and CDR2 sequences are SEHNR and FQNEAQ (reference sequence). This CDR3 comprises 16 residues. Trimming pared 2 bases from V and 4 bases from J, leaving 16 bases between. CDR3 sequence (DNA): TGTGCCAGCAGCTTAAGGGGCGGACCGGGGGCAGATACGCAGTATTTT. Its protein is CASSLRGGPGADTQYF.

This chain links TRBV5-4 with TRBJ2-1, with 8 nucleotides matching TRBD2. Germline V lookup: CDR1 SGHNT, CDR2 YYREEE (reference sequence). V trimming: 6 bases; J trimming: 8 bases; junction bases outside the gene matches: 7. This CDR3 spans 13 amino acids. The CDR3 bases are TGTGCCAGCACCCTAGGACTAGCCCATGAGCAGTTCTTC. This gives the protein CASTLGLAHEQFF.

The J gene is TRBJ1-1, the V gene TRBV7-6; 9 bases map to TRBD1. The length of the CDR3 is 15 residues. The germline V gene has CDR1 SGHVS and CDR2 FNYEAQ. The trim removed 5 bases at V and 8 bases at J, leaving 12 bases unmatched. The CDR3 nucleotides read TGTGCCAGCAGCCCGGACCGGGACAGGGTAAGAGAAGCTTTCTTT. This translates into CASSPDRDRVREAFF.

The CDR3 spells CASSQGTDFYNEQFF. DNA of the CDR3: TGCGCCAGCAGCCAAGGGACAGATTTCTACAATGAGCAGTTCTTC. This chain connects TRBV4-1 to TRBJ2-1; maybe TRBD1 (6 bases). The CDR3 is made up of 15 amino acids. Germline CDR1 reads MGHRA; CDR2 reads YSYEKL. Trimming shortened V by 1 base and J by 3 bases, and 10 bases separated the two germline ends.

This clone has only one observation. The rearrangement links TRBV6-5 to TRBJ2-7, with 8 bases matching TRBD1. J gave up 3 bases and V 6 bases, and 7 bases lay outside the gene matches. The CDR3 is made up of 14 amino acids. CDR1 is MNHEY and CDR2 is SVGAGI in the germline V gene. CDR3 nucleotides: TGTGCCAGCAGGATATACAGGGGGGACTACGAGCAGTACTTC. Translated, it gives CASRIYRGDYEQYF.

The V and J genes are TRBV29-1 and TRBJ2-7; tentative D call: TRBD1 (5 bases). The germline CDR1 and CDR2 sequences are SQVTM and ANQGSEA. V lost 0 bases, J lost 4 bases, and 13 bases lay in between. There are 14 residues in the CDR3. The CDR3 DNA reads TGCAGCGTTGAAGATCGTGCTGGGGCATACGAGCAGTACTTC. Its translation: CSVEDRAGAYEQYF.

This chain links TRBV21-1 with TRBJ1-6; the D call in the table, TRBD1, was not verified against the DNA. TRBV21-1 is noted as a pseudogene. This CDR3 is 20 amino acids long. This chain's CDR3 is CASSPPGTGQDVSDNSPLHF. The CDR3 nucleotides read TGTGCCAGCAGCCCCCCAGGAACGGGACAGGACGTTTCGGATAATTCACCCCTCCACTTT.

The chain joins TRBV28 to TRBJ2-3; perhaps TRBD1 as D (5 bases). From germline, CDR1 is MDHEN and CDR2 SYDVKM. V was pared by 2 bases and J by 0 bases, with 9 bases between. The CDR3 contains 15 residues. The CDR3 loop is CASSLGAVSTDTQYF. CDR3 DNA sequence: TGTGCCAGCAGTTTAGGGGCCGTAAGCACAGATACGCAGTATTTT.

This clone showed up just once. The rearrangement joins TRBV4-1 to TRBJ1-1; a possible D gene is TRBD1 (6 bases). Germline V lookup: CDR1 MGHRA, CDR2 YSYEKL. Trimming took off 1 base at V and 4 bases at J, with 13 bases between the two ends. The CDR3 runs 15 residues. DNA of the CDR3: TGCGCCAGCAGCCAAGGGACGGTACAGGGCACTGAAGCTTTCTTT. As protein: CASSQGTVQGTEAFF.

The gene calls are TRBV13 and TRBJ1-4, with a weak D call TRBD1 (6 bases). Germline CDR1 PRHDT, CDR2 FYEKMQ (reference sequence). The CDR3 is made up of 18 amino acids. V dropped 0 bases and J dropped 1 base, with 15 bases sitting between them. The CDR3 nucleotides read TGTGCCAGCAGCTTAGGACTAACGAACAGGGTAACTAATGAAAAACTGTTTTTT. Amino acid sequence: CASSLGLTNRVTNEKLFF.